This TCR beta chain derives from a study of blood T cell repertoires in COVID-19. In the study overall: PBMCs, B-cell-depleted T cells, or T cells provided the cDNA or gDNA that made up the material.

Germline lookup yields CDR1 SGHTA and CDR2 FQGNSA. The V and J ends lost 5 bases and 5 bases, in that order; junction bases with no gene match: 6. CDR3 length equals 14 residues. Cohort placement rested on clinical history that participants reported themselves. Cohort 3 donors were reported recovered after two negative PCRs, clearance, or symptom resolution. Original processing methods: Reference gene primer amplification gave estimated nucleated cell counts. TCRdb's table, derived via immunoSEQ multiplex PCR, lists solely in-frame clones and lacks some. For V, J and clone size, that table is used; D and trimming come from the DNA. Of 200,000 to 250,000 clones in the sample, 70% to 90% were seen once.

This clonotype originated in a man aged 25 to 45 who had recovered from COVID-19. This chain links TRBV7-2 with TRBJ2-7, with 10 bases matching TRBD2. The sample was PBMCs or T cells enriched from blood (not recorded which). The CDR3, as DNA: TGTGCCAGCAGCCAACTAGCGGGAAATAACGAGCAGTACTTC. Protein: CASSQLAGNNEQYF.